These T cell receptor beta chains were read from a single sample in a study of glioma-infiltrating T cells. TCRdb itself ran the multiplex PCR reads through MiXCR, one entry per CDR3 protein. The table has approximately 120,000 distinct CDR3 sequences, less than 30% seen once. Sequencing input: glioma tissue, nonneoplastic brain tissue, or PBMCs (not recorded which). These receptors were obtained from a human donor with low-grade glioma or glioblastoma, undergoing nonglioma brain surgery, or in good health (not recorded which). The conserved cysteine and the conserved F or W are not part of the CDR3 here. A D gene is named only where the DNA matches it firmly.

V	D	J	CDR3
TRBV7-9	TRBD2	TRBJ2-3	ASTSKERGTDTQY
TRBV27	TRBD1	TRBJ2-3	ASSLSRGRDTQY
TRBV7-2	NA	TRBJ2-3	ASSFNQGSTDTQY
TRBV11-2	NA	TRBJ2-7	ASSPGWTYEQY
TRBV15	NA	TRBJ1-1	ATRRDTEAF
TRBV20-1	NA	TRBJ2-1	SAPDAGGEANEQF
TRBV4-2	NA	TRBJ2-4	ASSQDTGAGKSIQY
TRBV6-5	NA	TRBJ2-7	ASSSDSDLGFSYEQC
TRBV5-1	NA	TRBJ1-1	ASSLAQGLNAEAF
TRBV6-2/TRBV6-3	NA	TRBJ2-1	ASSYPGLPSHEQF
TRBV3-1	TRBD2	TRBJ2-5	ASSGTSGAQETQY
TRBV12-3/TRBV12-4	NA	TRBJ1-2	ASSSRESYGYT
TRBV24-1	TRBD2	TRBJ2-3	AASGGAGTDTQY
TRBV7-2	TRBD1	TRBJ1-2	ASSDGQGPYGYT
TRBV28	TRBD1	TRBJ2-5	ATNTGGQTQY
TRBV3-1	TRBD2	TRBJ2-3	ASSQHTSGKSDTQY
TRBV19	NA	TRBJ2-2	ASSIIRANTGELF
TRBV18	NA	TRBJ1-1	ASSPQGEGEAF
TRBV5-4	NA	TRBJ2-2	ASKAKGNTGELF
TRBV5-4	NA	TRBJ1-1	ASSLAGAGTEAF
TRBV7-6	TRBD2	TRBJ2-5	ASSRPTSGPIQETQY
TRBV10-3	TRBD1	TRBJ1-2	AARRDRGNYGYT
TRBV5-1	TRBD1	TRBJ2-7	ASRTGSSYEQY
TRBV6-1	TRBD1	TRBJ2-4	ASHYDRQGRDIQY
TRBV6-6	TRBD1	TRBJ2-2	ASSYGAAGQGAGELF
TRBV19	NA	TRBJ1-5	ASSIYQTDSNQPQH
TRBV6-2/TRBV6-3	NA	TRBJ1-6	ASSYERRISPLH
TRBV29-1	NA	TRBJ2-1	SVEELGQSNFYNEQF
TRBV20-1	TRBD2	TRBJ2-1	SARVIGLASYNEQF
TRBV7-2	TRBD1	TRBJ1-5	ASRQGDQPQH
TRBV12-3/TRBV12-4	NA	TRBJ2-7	ASSLRLSYEKY
TRBV18	NA	TRBJ1-3	ASSPDSGNTIY
TRBV2	NA	TRBJ2-2	ASGWGAGELF
TRBV4-3	NA	TRBJ2-6	ASSQVGRGQSRSGANVLT
TRBV28	NA	TRBJ2-3	ASRDRSTDTQY
TRBV3-1	TRBD2	TRBJ2-1	ASSQHRTSGSNEQL
TRBV6-1	NA	TRBJ2-7	ASLSAATYEQY
TRBV10-3	NA	TRBJ2-3	AISSGSPTDTQY
TRBV28	NA	TRBJ1-5	SIIFMGGETHPHH
TRBV7-2	NA	TRBJ2-1	VSSLDSGMYNEQF
TRBV9	NA	TRBJ1-2	ASSVGGGESYGYT
TRBV27	NA	TRBJ1-2	ASRSLAASGYT
TRBV4-3	TRBD2	TRBJ2-1	ASSQDGASGSYNEQF
TRBV4-1	TRBD1	TRBJ2-7	ASSQDPQGEGRVYEQY
TRBV2	TRBD1	TRBJ1-1	ASSGTGGMNTEAF
TRBV4-3	NA	TRBJ1-5	ASSQGHYSNQPQH
TRBV7-9	TRBD1	TRBJ1-2	ASSLVGGTGPVGYT
TRBV4-2	NA	TRBJ2-7	ASSQDTAEQY
TRBV6-1	TRBD2	TRBJ2-3	ASSGRTSGRAYTQY
TRBV24-1	NA	TRBJ1-1	ATSDGARGRTEAF
TRBV7-3	TRBD2	TRBJ2-1	ASSRTSGAYNEQF
TRBV7-9	NA	TRBJ2-5	ASSADIRKETQY